The next 4 T cell receptor beta chains were all read from a single sample in a study of response to subunit inactivated influenza vaccine. TCRdb re-analysed the RT-PCR reads in MiXCR, keeping a single row per CDR3 protein. The profile shows 700,000 to 900,000 distinct CDR3 sequences, about 20% of them singletons. The sequencing here drew on PBMCs from blood, taken 4 to 6 days after vaccination. These receptors came from a man aged 45-65 years who received an inactivated influenza vaccine.

This clonotype was picked up a small number of times. The chain recombines TRBV12-3 or TRBV12-4 with TRBJ2-1; perhaps TRBD2 as D (6 bases). The CDR3 contains 17 residues. The ends were cut back, 5 bases at V and 1 base at J, with 18 bases in the middle. The CDR3 is CASSKSGLFESYNEQFF. CDR3 in DNA: TGTGCCAGCAGTAAGTCGGGACTCTTCGAATCCTACAATGAGCAGTTCTTC.

This clonotype came up many times. The genes are TRBV20-1 and TRBJ2-7, with 9 nucleotides matching TRBD1. This CDR3 spans 15 amino acids. Germline loops: CDR1 DFQATT, CDR2 SNEGSKA (reference sequence). With V trimmed by 5 bases and J by 3 bases, 11 bases remained unmatched. This chain's CDR3 is CSAQEGTGIFYEQYF. Written as DNA, the CDR3 is TGCAGTGCTCAGGAAGGGACAGGGATTTTCTACGAGCAGTACTTC.

The chain is built from TRBV18 and TRBJ1-1; TRBD1 matches 7 bases. CDR1 is KGHSH and CDR2 is LQKENI in the germline V gene. The ends lost 3 bases at V and 0 bases at J; junction bases unmatched: 4. CDR3 length: 15 amino acids. DNA for the CDR3: TGTGCCAGCTCACCGAGACAGGGCGTGAACACTGAAGCTTTCTTT. This translates into CASSPRQGVNTEAFF.

V gene TRBV4-2 combines with J gene TRBJ1-5; weak D call: TRBD1 (6 bases). Trimming pared 4 bases from V and 3 bases from J, leaving 13 bases between. The CDR3 has 15 residues. Looked up from germline, CDR1 is LGHNA and CDR2 is YNFKEQ. As DNA, the CDR3 is TGTGCCAGCAGCCGCAATACAGGGTCCAATCAGCCCCAGCATTTT. Protein: CASSRNTGSNQPQHF.